This TCR beta chain was captured by sequencing in a study of T cells in Graves' hyperthyroidism and ophthalmopathy. TCR beta CDR3 region amplification was performed from RNA transcripts. First-round RT-PCR of the TCR CDR3 relied on the HTBI primer set. TCRdb reprocessed the multiplex PCR reads with MiXCR, giving one entry per CDR3 protein. The sample comprises about 700,000 distinct CDR3 sequences, about 15% of which are singletons, and 9.5% to 13% rests with the top ten. This clonotype was detected many times. What it recognizes is unknown. General observations from the study: In the blood, most expanded thyroid clonotypes above 0.001 appeared as well. With a median lead of approximately 6.4 months before onset, the model predicted ophthalmopathy.

This receptor was identified in a woman aged 18-35 years with Graves' hyperthyroidism. Source material: blood.

CDR3: CASSATDRTGVGLTGYSNQPQHF. In nucleotides, the CDR3 is TGTGCCAGCAGTGCGACGGACAGAACAGGGGTGGGTCTCACTGGGTATAGCAATCAGCCCCAGCATTTT. The chain links TRBV12-3 or TRBV12-4 to TRBJ1-5; 7 positions match TRBD1. This CDR3 region has 23 residues. The junction had 28 bases not matched to a gene; V was cut back by 5 bases and J by 0 bases.